Shown below are 15 T cell receptor beta chains from a single sample sequenced in a study of beta chain features in type 1 diabetes. What was sequenced were expressed TCRB transcripts, since all of the isolated RNA had been reverse transcribed. Repertoires were generated with immunoSEQ multiplex PCR, while TCRdb's copy carries only in-frame clones and drops some. The repertoire holds around 150,000 clones, with 6.9% as singletons. The sequenced material came from central memory CD4+ T cells from blood. The receptors come from a woman in her twenties or thirties in good health.

This clone has more than one count but fewer than ten. The chain combines TRBV5-1 with TRBJ1-1; 7 bases line up with TRBD1. Germline CDR1 and CDR2: SGHRS and YFSETQ. Trimming removed 0 bases from V and 0 bases from J; junction bases left unmatched: 2. This CDR3 contains 15 residues. The DNA for the CDR3 is TGCGCCAGCAGCTTGGAACAGGGGATGAACACTGAAGCTTTCTTT. Encoded protein: CASSLEQGMNTEAFF. Full variable domain (rest looked up from reference TRBV5-1 and TRBJ1-1): KAGVTQTPRYLIKTRGQQVTLSCSPISGHRSVSWYQQTPGQGLQFLFEYFSETQRNKGNFPGRFSGRQFSNSRSEMNVSTLELGDSALYLCASSLEQGMNTEAFFGQGTRLTVV.

This clone was counted between two and nine times. The V gene is TRBV18, the J gene TRBJ1-4; TRBD1 is a possible D gene (6 bases). Trimming took 3 bases from V and 6 from J, leaving 14 bases between them. The CDR3 has 15 amino acids. CDR1 is KGHSH and CDR2 is LQKENI in the germline V gene. The CDR3 DNA reads TGTGCCAGCTCACCTCAACCCGGGGGGCATGAAAAACTGTTTTTT. Its protein is CASSPQPGGHEKLFF.

This clone has a handful of counts. The gene calls are TRBV6-6 and TRBJ2-3, with 11 bases fitting TRBD1. Unmatched junction bases numbered 7, after V lost 6 bases and J lost 2 bases. Germline-derived CDR1 and CDR2 are MNHNY and SVGAGI (reference sequence). The CDR3 is made up of 16 amino acids. In DNA, the CDR3 is TGTGCCAGCAGGGGGGACAGGGGGTCTAACACAGATACGCAGTATTTT. Its translation is CASRGDRGSNTDTQYF.

J is TRBJ2-5 and V is TRBV27, with 7 nucleotides matching TRBD2. The germline V gene encodes CDR1 MNHEY and CDR2 SMNVEV (reference sequence). Germline trimming cut 6 bases from V and 0 bases from J; bases unmatched to any gene: 10. The length of the CDR3 is 16 residues. CDR3 residues: CASRRAGAGHQETQYF. The CDR3 DNA sequence: TGTGCCAGCAGGAGGGCGGGAGCGGGCCACCAAGAGACCCAGTACTTC.

This clone showed up just a few times. This chain connects TRBV29-1 to TRBJ2-3; possibly TRBD2 for D (7 bases). The germline gives CDR1 SQVTM, CDR2 ANQGSEA. The V gene lost 8 bases and the J gene lost 4 bases, with 16 bases spanning the gap. The CDR3 is 13 residues long. CDR3 in DNA: TGCAGCTGCGGTGGGGGGGGGCCAGATACGCAGTATTTT. It is translated as CSCGGGGPDTQYF.

In this sample, this clone turned up many times. The rearrangement links TRBV7-9 to TRBJ2-7, with D tentatively TRBD2 (6 bases). Germline V gene lookup returns CDR1 SEHNR and CDR2 FQNEAQ (reference sequence). This CDR3 is built from 15 residues. V was trimmed by 5 bases and J by 1 base, leaving 15 bases between them. The CDR3 spells CASSPRGGRSYEQYF. The CDR3 DNA sequence: TGTGCCAGCAGCCCCCGTGGAGGGAGGTCCTACGAGCAGTACTTC.

This clone was seen more than once but under ten times. CDR3 nucleotide sequence: TGTGCCAGCAGCTCACAGGGCTTGAACACTGAAGCTTTCTTT. As protein: CASSSQGLNTEAFF. The chain joins TRBV5-4 to TRBJ1-1; maybe TRBD1 (6 bases). The CDR3 is 14 residues long. Germline loops: CDR1 SGHNT, CDR2 YYREEE (reference sequence). Trimming left V 3 bases short and J 0 bases short, with 9 bases between.

The chain couples TRBV7-3 to TRBJ2-3; a possible D gene is TRBD2 (5 bases). In germline, CDR1 is SGHTA, CDR2 FQGTGA. The CDR3 has 13 residues. Deletions cut 3 bases from V and 3 bases from J, with 7 bases between. For the CDR3, the DNA is TGTGCCAGCAGCTTCGGGAAAACAGATACGCAGTATTTT. This sequence encodes CASSFGKTDTQYF.

This clone was counted between two and nine times. The CDR3 coding sequence is TGTGCCAGCAGCCCAACTTCCCTAGCCAAAAACATTCAGTACTTC. The encoded protein is CASSPTSLAKNIQYF. This chain links TRBV6-5 with TRBJ2-4; the D is unclear. The CDR3 is 15 amino acids. Germline CDR1 MNHEY, CDR2 SVGAGI. V lost 6 bases, J lost 0 bases, and 12 bases lay in between.

This clone was detected only a few times. The chain links TRBV28 to TRBJ1-5; D is unresolved. CDR3 length equals 17 residues. The germline V gene has CDR1 MDHEN and CDR2 SYDVKM. The V and J ends lost 3 bases and 3 bases respectively, with 18 bases between them. The CDR3 spells CASSLVIEAALNQPQHF. CDR3 coding DNA: TGTGCCAGCAGTTTGGTGATAGAGGCAGCCCTCAATCAGCCCCAGCATTTT.

This clone occurred many times. The rearrangement uses TRBV7-9 and TRBJ1-4, with a weak D call TRBD1 (6 bases). Germline V gives CDR1 SEHNR, CDR2 FQNEAQ (reference sequence). V was pared by 4 bases and J by 2 bases, with 11 bases between. This CDR3 is 15 amino acids long. CDR3 sequence: CASSYRGQTNEKLFF. CDR3 sequence (DNA): TGTGCCAGCAGCTATAGAGGACAGACTAATGAAAAACTGTTTTTT.

This clone was found a few times. The rearrangement uses TRBV18 and TRBJ2-2; D is undetermined. V lost 2 bases and J lost 3, with 10 bases in between. This CDR3 has 15 amino acids. The germline CDR1 and CDR2 sequences are KGHSH and LQKENI. CDR3 sequence reads: CASSPTDGDTGELFF. DNA of the CDR3: TGTGCCAGCTCACCAACTGATGGAGACACCGGGGAGCTGTTTTTT.

V usage is TRBV7-8 and J usage is TRBJ2-3; 8 nucleotides match TRBD2. Per germline, CDR1 SGHVS and CDR2 FQNEAQ. The CDR3 length is 17 residues. V gave up 1 base and J gave up 4 bases; unmatched junction bases: 10. CDR3 bases: TGTGCCAGCAGCTTAGGGGATCGTAGCGGGAACCCAGATACGCAGTATTTT. Residues: CASSLGDRSGNPDTQYF.

This clone was observed many times. The rearrangement links TRBV7-9 to TRBJ1-3; perhaps TRBD1 as D (5 bases). V shed 8 bases and J shed 3 bases, with 14 bases lying between them. This CDR3 is 14 amino acids long. Per germline, CDR1 SEHNR and CDR2 FQNEAQ (reference sequence). DNA for the CDR3: TGTGCCAGCGGCGGGAGGGGAAGTGGAAACACCATATATTTT. Translating it yields CASGGRGSGNTIYF.

The chain has TRBV21-1 and TRBJ1-4. TRBV21-1 is termed a pseudogene. The CDR3 length is 15 residues. CDR3 protein: CASSKGGREDEKLFF. CDR3 DNA sequence: TGTGCCAGCAGCAAAGGAGGCAGGGAGGATGAAAAACTGTTTTTT.